This record concerns one T cell receptor (beta chain) sequence. This clonotype was recorded at least ten times. What this receptor recognizes is not known. No per-base quality is available; no much larger clone lies one base away. The data are from a study of patients and donors after allogeneic stem cell transplantation (dated by TCRdb to 2020 to 2021). Libraries were prepared through RT-PCR. Reads for this sample came from a NextSeq 550. TCRdb cleaned the public reads at Q25 with fastp, built clones with MiXCR and kept in-frame beta chains. Merged by CDR3 protein, the rows form single entries marked with the most common genes and DNA. For this sample there are around 82,000 distinct CDR3 sequences; 5% appear just once. Jointly, the top ten make up 2.6% of the sample. In the germline V gene, CDR1 corresponds to SNHLY and CDR2 to FYNNEI. Trimming at the junction amounts to 4 bases on V and 5 bases on J, and the germline ends lie 9 bases apart. From cysteine to phenylalanine, the CDR3 is 13 amino acids long. CDR3 DNA only is kept here, 39 bases in frame from base 1.

Recombination linked TRBV2 to TRBJ1-5, with the identity of the D gene unclear. This TCR derives from a human donor who was either an allogeneic HSCT recipient or a stem cell or donor lymphocyte infusion donor (not recorded which). It is not recorded whose cells these are; they may come from a transplant donor. Sequencing input: blood, either unsorted or a sorted T cell fraction (not recorded which). The DNA is as follows: TGTGCCAGCAGTGTAAATAAGTATCAGCCCCAGCATTTT. Translated, it gives CASSVNKYQPQHF.